This TCR beta chain stems from a study of blood T cell repertoires in COVID-19. The germline V and J ends were trimmed by 3 bases and 0 bases, with 15 bases remaining between them. The CDR3 spans 17 residues. The germline CDR1 and CDR2 sequences are LNHDA and SQIVND (reference sequence). TCRdb's table, derived via immunoSEQ multiplex PCR, lists solely in-frame clones and lacks some. The table has 450,000 to 500,000 clones, around 85% seen once. Two negative PCRs, clearance, or symptom resolution were required of recovered Cohort 3 donors. Sequenced: PBMCs or T cells enriched from blood (not recorded which). V is TRBV19 and J is TRBJ1-3, with D unclear. The TCR comes from a woman aged 60-75 years who had recovered from COVID-19. The CDR3 bases are TGTGCCAGTAGTATTGGGCTCTCTCTCGGCTCTGGAAACACCATATATTTT. Its protein product is CASSIGLSLGSGNTIYF.